This TCR beta chain stems from a study of T cell changes during pregnancy in multiple sclerosis. Profiling relied on immunoSEQ multiplex PCR, and the TCRdb table lists in-frame clones only, not all of them. The sample records tens of thousands of clones, roughly 90% being singletons. This CDR3 region has 15 residues. J lost 0 bases, V lost 3 bases, and 4 bases had no gene match. Germline values: CDR1 SGDLS, CDR2 YYNGEE. The chain combines TRBV9 with TRBJ2-3; 7 bases map to TRBD1. This clonotype was sampled from a female donor with multiple sclerosis, enrolled in a pregnancy study. The source material was CD8+ T cells from peripheral blood mononuclear cells, sampled after pregnancy. The CDR3 loop reads CASSGDRASTDTQYF. The DNA of the CDR3 is TGTGCCAGCAGCGGAGACAGGGCTAGCACAGATACGCAGTATTTT.